The source of this T cell receptor beta chain is a study of T cell responses to AZD1222 COVID-19 vaccine. In the study overall: Pooled together were second doses at about 4 or about 12 weeks.

TCRdb's table, derived via immunoSEQ multiplex PCR, lists solely in-frame clones and lacks some. The sample shows 140,000 or so clones, approximately 92% of them seen only once. The study, taken as a whole, reports: Only a handful of AZD1222 recipients tested seropositive at baseline. Nearly half of spike-specific TCRs reportedly target unmutated variant regions.

The CDR3 is 16 amino acids. Trimming at V came to 2 bases and at J to 4 bases, leaving 4 bases not matched to a gene. Germline values: CDR1 MGHRA, CDR2 YSYEKL. This clone occurred once. Its antigen is not known. The sample here was peripheral blood, taken on day 0 of AZD1222 vaccination. This TCR was recovered from an adult in good health. J is TRBJ2-3 and V is TRBV4-1; TRBD1 aligns across 12 bases. This chain's CDR3 is CASSQTRDRGPDTQYF. The CDR3 region has the DNA TGCGCCAGCAGCCAAACCCGGGACAGGGGGCCAGATACGCAGTATTTT.